This record looks at one TCR beta chain sequence and its context. The target antigen is unknown. This table comes from immunoSEQ multiplex PCR, and its TCRdb copy is limited to in-frame clones, with some not included. The data hold some 44,000 clones, with 82% observed a single time. The sample originates from a study of OX40 agonist ivuxolimab in advanced cancers. Study-wide findings and caveats: The study found among the lowest clonal expansion in partial responders at 0.1-3.0 mg/kg.

Germline assignment: CDR1 MNHNY and CDR2 SVGAGI (reference sequence). The CDR3 covers 16 residues. V trimming: 5 bases; J trimming: 4 bases; junction bases outside the gene matches: 10. Sequencing used CD4+ or CD8+ T cells sorted from blood, obtained in a trial of the OX40 agonist ivuxolimab. The sequence was collected from an adult with an advanced solid tumor such as melanoma, head and neck, liver or kidney cancer. The chain links TRBV6-6 to TRBJ2-7; 11 bases are a match to TRBD1. The CDR3 protein is CASSPLRDRGAYEQYF. The CDR3 bases are TGTGCCAGCAGTCCCCTAAGGGACAGGGGGGCGTACGAGCAGTACTTC.